These 22 T cell receptor beta chains share one sample of origin, sequenced in a study of blood T cell repertoires in COVID-19. Only in-frame clones appear in the TCRdb table, and some are missing; sequencing was by immunoSEQ multiplex PCR. The sample includes 100,000 to 150,000 clones, roughly 69% of them seen just once. The sequenced sample was peripheral blood. These receptors were obtained from a woman in her 70s with acute or convalescent COVID-19.

A few counts support this clone. V and J are TRBV7-3 and TRBJ1-5; D is unclear. The CDR3 covers 17 residues. Germline V gene data show CDR1 as SGHTA and CDR2 as FQGTGA. V was shortened by 1 base and J by 4 bases, with 17 bases between the two germline ends. The DNA of the CDR3 is TGTGCCAGCAGCTTAATCCTGGCCGCCAGGTCGAATCAGCCCCAGCATTTT. This translates into CASSLILAARSNQPQHF.

This chain joins TRBV7-8 and TRBJ2-2, with 8 positions matching TRBD2. Trimming removed 6 bases from V and 5 bases from J; junction bases left unmatched: 8. This CDR3 comprises 15 residues. Germline CDR1 is SGHVS and CDR2 is FQNEAQ. The CDR3 DNA is TGTGCCAGCAGACAGACAGGCGGGGGGACCGGGGAGCTGTTTTTT. Translating it yields CASRQTGGGTGELFF.

V usage is TRBV24-1 and J usage is TRBJ2-1; 10 bases are shared with TRBD2. The germline V gene encodes CDR1 KGHDR and CDR2 SFDVKD. The V gene end was trimmed by 6 bases and the J gene end by 1 base; junction bases not matched to a gene: 2. The CDR3 covers 15 residues. This CDR3 reads CATSSGGASYNEQFF. Here the CDR3 DNA reads TGTGCCACCAGTAGCGGGGGGGCGTCCTACAATGAGCAGTTCTTC.

The V gene is TRBV5-1, the J gene TRBJ1-6, with D perhaps matching TRBD1 (5 bases). This CDR3 region has 12 residues. Per the germline V gene, CDR1 is SGHRS and CDR2 is YFSETQ. V lost 5 bases and J 9 bases, leaving 9 bases between the germline ends. DNA of the CDR3: TGCGCCAGCAGTGGGGGGGTTTCACCCCTCCACTTT. Encoded protein: CASSGGVSPLHF.

This chain connects TRBV3-1 (or the pseudogene TRBV3-2) to TRBJ1-5; 7 nucleotides match TRBD1. Germline CDR1 reads LGHDT; CDR2 reads YNNKEL (reference sequence). Trimming removed 0 bases from V and 2 bases from J; junction bases left unmatched: 7. The CDR3 extends over 17 amino acids. CDR3 coding DNA: TGTGCCAGCAGCCAAGATAGCGGGACAGCCGGCAATCAGCCCCAGCATTTT. It encodes CASSQDSGTAGNQPQHF.

V is TRBV15 and J is TRBJ1-1, with 7 bases lining up with TRBD1. Germline V gene lookup returns CDR1 LNHNV and CDR2 YYDKDF (reference sequence). V lost 1 base and J lost 7; bases outside the gene matches: 6. The CDR3 sequence is 14 residues long. This CDR3 reads CATSRVGQALEAFF. CDR3 coding DNA: TGTGCCACCAGCAGAGTCGGACAGGCGCTTGAAGCTTTCTTT. The full variable domain, in which reference TRBV15 and TRBJ1-1 provide the parts outside the CDR3, is DAMVIQNPRYQVTQFGKPVTLSCSQTLNHNVMYWYQQKSSQAPKLLFHYYDKDFNNEADTPDNFQSRRPNTSFCFLDIRSPGLGDTAMYLCATSRVGQALEAFFGQGTRLTVV.

The chain links TRBV10-2 to TRBJ1-2; 8 nucleotides align to TRBD1. The J segment lost 8 bases and the V segment lost 5 bases, leaving 7 bases of the junction unmatched. The germline gives CDR1 WSHSY, CDR2 SAAADI. This CDR3 has 13 residues. The CDR3 spells CASSPTGVEGYTF. In DNA, the CDR3 is TGCGCCAGCAGTCCGACAGGGGTCGAAGGCTACACCTTC.

The rearrangement uses TRBV5-6 and TRBJ1-2; no clear D. Germline CDR1 reads SGHDT; CDR2 reads YYEEEE. This CDR3 is 15 amino acids long. V gave up 1 base and J gave up 8 bases, with 18 bases separating them. CDR3 sequence reads: CASSLITGLVNGYTF. CDR3 in DNA: TGTGCCAGCAGCTTGATTACGGGGTTGGTGAACGGCTACACCTTC.

V and J are TRBV6-2 or TRBV6-3 and TRBJ2-5, with D tentatively TRBD2 (6 bases). The V gene's germline CDR1 is MNHEY and CDR2 SVGEGT. The CDR3 has 16 amino acids. Trimming left V 0 bases short and J 3 bases short, with 14 bases between. This chain's CDR3 is CASSYSRRRGEETQYF. CDR3 in DNA: TGTGCCAGCAGTTACTCGAGGCGGCGGGGTGAAGAGACCCAGTACTTC.

The chain links TRBV29-1 to TRBJ1-1; 9 positions agree with TRBD1. The CDR3 has 14 residues. Trimming removed 8 bases from V and 4 bases from J; junction bases left unmatched: 11. CDR1 and CDR2 (germline): SQVTM, ANQGSEA. The CDR3 loop is CSSKRDRGGTEAFF. The CDR3 nucleotides read TGCAGCTCCAAAAGAGACAGGGGGGGCACTGAAGCTTTCTTT.

The V and J genes are TRBV6-6 and TRBJ2-3; maybe TRBD2 (6 bases). Trimming pared 0 bases from V and 6 bases from J, leaving 10 bases between. This CDR3 has 14 residues. Looked up from germline, CDR1 is MNHNY and CDR2 is SVGAGI (reference sequence). The CDR3 loop is CASSYSAGKDTQYF. As DNA, the CDR3 is TGTGCCAGCAGTTACTCGGCGGGAAAGGATACGCAGTATTTT.

This sequence joins TRBV6-6 and TRBJ2-5; tentative D call: TRBD2 (6 bases). Trimming stripped 6 bases from V and 2 bases from J, with 10 bases between. The CDR3 spans 13 residues. Germline loops: CDR1 MNHNY, CDR2 SVGAGI (reference sequence). CDR3 protein: CASRAGTQETQYF. Here the CDR3 DNA reads TGTGCCAGCAGGGCGGGAACACAAGAGACCCAGTACTTC.

In this sample, this clone turned up once. The rearrangement uses TRBV30 and TRBJ2-2; a weak D match, TRBD1 (6 bases). The V end lost 6 bases, the J end lost 1 base, and 12 bases lay between the germline ends. The CDR3 is 14 amino acids. The germline CDR1 and CDR2 sequences are GTSNPN and SVGIG (reference sequence). CDR3 residues: CACDRLVNTGELFF. In DNA form, the CDR3 reads TGTGCCTGTGACAGGCTAGTGAACACCGGGGAGCTGTTTTTT.

This chain uses TRBV11-2 with TRBJ2-3; 8 nucleotides align to TRBD1. With 1 base clipped from V and 3 bases from J, the junction kept 0 bases outside the gene matches. Germline assignment: CDR1 SGHAT and CDR2 FQNNGV. This CDR3 has 14 residues. The CDR3 DNA reads TGTGCCAGCAGCTTAGGGACAGGGACAGATACGCAGTATTTT. Protein product: CASSLGTGTDTQYF.

The CDR3 region is CASSLEYRQGGETQYF. In DNA form, the CDR3 reads TGCGCCAGCAGCTTGGAATACCGACAGGGCGGGGAGACCCAGTACTTC. The chain is built from TRBV5-1 and TRBJ2-5; 7 nucleotides agree with TRBD1. With 0 bases clipped from V and 5 bases from J, the junction kept 10 bases outside the gene matches. The CDR3 totals 16 residues. The germline gives CDR1 SGHRS, CDR2 YFSETQ.

The V call is TRBV3-1 (or the pseudogene TRBV3-2), the J call TRBJ2-5; a weak D match, TRBD1 (5 bases). CDR3 length equals 15 residues. From germline, CDR1 is LGHDT and CDR2 YNNKEL (reference sequence). Trimming removed 2 bases at V and 5 bases at J, with 15 bases between. Here the CDR3 DNA reads TGTGCCAGCAGCCAATATCAGGGCGGAGTGGAGACCCAGTACTTC. It codes for CASSQYQGGVETQYF.

This clone showed up just a few times. The genes are TRBV3-1 (or the pseudogene TRBV3-2) and TRBJ2-3; 9 bases agree with TRBD2. V dropped 7 bases and J dropped 3; count of bases not matched to a gene: 8. CDR1 and CDR2 (germline): LGHDT, YNNKEL (reference sequence). This CDR3 comprises 15 residues. CDR3 loop: CASTLAGVGTDTQYF. The CDR3 nucleotides are TGTGCCAGCACTTTAGCGGGAGTTGGGACAGATACGCAGTATTTT.

This chain links TRBV9 with TRBJ1-2; tentatively, D is TRBD1 (6 bases). Trimming pared 0 bases from V and 1 base from J, leaving 7 bases between. The CDR3 sequence is 14 residues long. Germline loops: CDR1 SGDLS, CDR2 YYNGEE. The CDR3 protein is CASSVVDSNYGYTF. Here the CDR3 DNA reads TGTGCCAGCAGCGTAGTGGACAGTAACTATGGCTACACCTTC.

This clone occurred once. The CDR3 loop is CASSQARTGYGYTF. The CDR3, as DNA: TGTGCCAGCAGCCAAGCTAGGACAGGCTATGGCTACACCTTC. The chain has TRBV3-1 (or the pseudogene TRBV3-2) and TRBJ1-2; the match to TRBD1 covers 7 bases. The ends lost 1 base at V and 4 bases at J; junction bases unmatched: 3. From germline, CDR1 is LGHDT and CDR2 YNNKEL (reference sequence). There are 14 residues in the CDR3.

This chain connects TRBV10-3 to TRBJ1-1, with D possibly being TRBD1 (6 bases). CDR1 and CDR2 (germline): ENHRY, SYGVKD. V was clipped by 6 bases and J by 2 bases, with 10 bases between them. The CDR3 totals 13 residues. The CDR3 sequence is CAIRKQGNTEAFF. For the CDR3, the DNA is TGTGCCATCAGGAAACAGGGTAACACTGAAGCTTTCTTT.

The V call is TRBV9, the J call TRBJ2-3, with 7 bases lining up with TRBD2. Looked up from germline, CDR1 is SGDLS and CDR2 is YYNGEE. The junction had 6 bases not matched to a gene; V was cut back by 4 bases and J by 4 bases. The CDR3 sequence is 14 residues long. The chain's CDR3 is CASSTGRRADTQYF. The CDR3, as DNA: TGTGCCAGCAGCACCGGGAGGCGGGCAGATACGCAGTATTTT.

The chain employs TRBV3-1 (or the pseudogene TRBV3-2) and TRBJ1-6, with 9 nucleotides matching TRBD1. The CDR3 extends over 15 amino acids. From germline, CDR1 is LGHDT and CDR2 YNNKEL (reference sequence). The trim removed 4 bases at V and 8 bases at J, leaving 6 bases unmatched. The CDR3 is CASSPGQGLDSPLHF. The CDR3 bases are TGTGCCAGCAGCCCCGGACAGGGGTTAGATTCACCCCTCCACTTT.